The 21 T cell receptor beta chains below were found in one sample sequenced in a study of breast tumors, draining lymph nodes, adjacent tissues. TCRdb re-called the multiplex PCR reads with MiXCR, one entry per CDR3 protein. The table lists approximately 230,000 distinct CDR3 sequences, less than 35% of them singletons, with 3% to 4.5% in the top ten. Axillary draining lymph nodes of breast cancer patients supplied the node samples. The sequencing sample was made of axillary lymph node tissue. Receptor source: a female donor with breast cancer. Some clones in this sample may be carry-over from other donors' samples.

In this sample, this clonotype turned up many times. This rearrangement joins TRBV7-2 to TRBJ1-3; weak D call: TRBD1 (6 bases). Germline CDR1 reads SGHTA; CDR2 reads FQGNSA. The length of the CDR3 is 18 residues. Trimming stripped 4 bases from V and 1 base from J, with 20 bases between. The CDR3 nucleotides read TGTGCCAGCAGCTCAAAGTCCGGACAGTTGACATCTGGAAACACCATATATTTT. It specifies CASSSKSGQLTSGNTIYF.

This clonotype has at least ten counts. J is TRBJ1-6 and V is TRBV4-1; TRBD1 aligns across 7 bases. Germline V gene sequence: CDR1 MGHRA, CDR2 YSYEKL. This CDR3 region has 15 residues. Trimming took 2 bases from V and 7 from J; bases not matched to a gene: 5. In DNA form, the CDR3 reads TGCGCCAGCAGCCAATATACACAGGGGAATTCACCCCTCCACTTT. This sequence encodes CASSQYTQGNSPLHF.

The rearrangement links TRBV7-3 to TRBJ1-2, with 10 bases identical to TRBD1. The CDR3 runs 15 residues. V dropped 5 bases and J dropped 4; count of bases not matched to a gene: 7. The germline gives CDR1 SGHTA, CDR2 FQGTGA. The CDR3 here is CASSTSTGGGYGYTF. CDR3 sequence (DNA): TGTGCCAGCAGCACCTCGACAGGGGGCGGCTATGGCTACACCTTC. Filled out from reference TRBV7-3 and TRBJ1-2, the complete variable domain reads GAGVSQTPSNKVTEKGKYVELRCDPISGHTALYWYRQSLGQGPEFLIYFQGTGAADDSGLPNDRFFAVRPEGSVSTLKIQRTERGDSAVYLCASSTSTGGGYGYTFGSGTRLTVV.

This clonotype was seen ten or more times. CDR3 DNA: TGCGCCAGCAGCGGAACGACTAGCGGGGGGGCAATCGATACGCAGTATTTT. It translates to CASSGTTSGGAIDTQYF. The chain uses TRBV5-1 and TRBJ2-3; 14 bases line up with TRBD2. Trimming cost V 4 bases and J 6 bases; bases outside gene matches: 10. There are 17 residues in the CDR3. Germline V gives CDR1 SGHRS, CDR2 YFSETQ.

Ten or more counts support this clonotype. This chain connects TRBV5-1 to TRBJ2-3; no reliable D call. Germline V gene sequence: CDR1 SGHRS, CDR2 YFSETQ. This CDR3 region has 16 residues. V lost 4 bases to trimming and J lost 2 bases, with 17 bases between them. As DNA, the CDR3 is TGCGCCAGCAGCGGAGTGGGCCAACTCATCACAGATACGCAGTATTTT. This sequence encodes CASSGVGQLITDTQYF.

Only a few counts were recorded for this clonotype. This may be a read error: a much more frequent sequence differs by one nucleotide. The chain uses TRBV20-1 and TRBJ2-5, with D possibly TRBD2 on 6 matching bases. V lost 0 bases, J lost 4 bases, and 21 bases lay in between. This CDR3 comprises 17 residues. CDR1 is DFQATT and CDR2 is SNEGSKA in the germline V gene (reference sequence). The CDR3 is CSARDPPPVARGETQYF. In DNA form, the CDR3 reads TGCAGTGCTAGAGATCCCCCACCGGTCGCGCGGGGAGAGACCCAGTACTTC.

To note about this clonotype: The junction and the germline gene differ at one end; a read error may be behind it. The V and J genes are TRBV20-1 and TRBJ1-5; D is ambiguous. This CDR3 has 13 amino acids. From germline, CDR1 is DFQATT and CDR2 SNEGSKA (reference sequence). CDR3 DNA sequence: TGCAGTGCCACTCGGGGAAGCAATCAACCCCAGCATTTT. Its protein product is CSATRGSNQPQHF.

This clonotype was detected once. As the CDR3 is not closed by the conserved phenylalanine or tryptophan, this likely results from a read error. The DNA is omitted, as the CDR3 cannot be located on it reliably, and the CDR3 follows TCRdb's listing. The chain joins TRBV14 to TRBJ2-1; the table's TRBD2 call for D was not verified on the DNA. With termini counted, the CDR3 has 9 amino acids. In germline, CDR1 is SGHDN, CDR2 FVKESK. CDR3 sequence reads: CASSQTRVS.

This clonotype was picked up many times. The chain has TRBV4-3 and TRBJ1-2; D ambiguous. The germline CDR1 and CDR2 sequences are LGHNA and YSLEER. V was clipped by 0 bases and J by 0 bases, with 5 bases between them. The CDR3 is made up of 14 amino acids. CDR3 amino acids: CASSQEQSNYGYTF. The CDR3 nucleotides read TGCGCCAGCAGCCAAGAACAATCTAACTATGGCTACACCTTC.

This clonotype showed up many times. In DNA, the CDR3 is TGTGCCAGCAGCTTAGCTCTAAGTGAAAAACTGTTTTTT. It translates to CASSLALSEKLFF. V gene TRBV7-9 combines with J gene TRBJ1-4; D gene uncertain. Germline CDR1 reads SEHNR; CDR2 reads FQNEAQ (reference sequence). Trimming shortened V by 0 bases and J by 7 bases, and 6 bases separated the two germline ends. The CDR3 loop spans 13 amino acids.

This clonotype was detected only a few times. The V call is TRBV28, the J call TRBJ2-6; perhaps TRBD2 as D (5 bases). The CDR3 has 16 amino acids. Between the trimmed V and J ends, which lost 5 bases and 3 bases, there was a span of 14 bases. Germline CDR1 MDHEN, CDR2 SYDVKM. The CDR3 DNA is TGTGCCAGCAGTGCCCACTTAGGGAGTGGGGCCAACGTCCTGACTTTC. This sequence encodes CASSAHLGSGANVLTF.

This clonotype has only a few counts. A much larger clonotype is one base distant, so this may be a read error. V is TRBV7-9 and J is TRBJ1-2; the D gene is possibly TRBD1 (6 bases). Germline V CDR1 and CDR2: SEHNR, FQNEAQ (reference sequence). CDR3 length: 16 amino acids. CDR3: CASSLTGGGSNYGHTF. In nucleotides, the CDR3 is TGTGCCAGCAGCTTAACCGGAGGGGGATCAAACTATGGCCACACCTTC. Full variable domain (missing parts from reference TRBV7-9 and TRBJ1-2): DTGVSQNPRHKITKRGQNVTFRCDPISEHNRLYWYRQTLGQGPEFLTYFQNEAQLEKSRLLSDRFSAERPKGSFSTLEIQRTEQGDSAMYLCASSLTGGGSNYGHTFGSGTRLTVV.

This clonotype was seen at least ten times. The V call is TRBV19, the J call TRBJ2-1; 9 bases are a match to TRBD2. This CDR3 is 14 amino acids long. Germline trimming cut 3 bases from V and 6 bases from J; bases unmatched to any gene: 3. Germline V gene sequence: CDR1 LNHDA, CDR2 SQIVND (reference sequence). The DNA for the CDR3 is TGTGCCAGTAGTATGGCGGGGGGGATCAATGAGCAGTTCTTC. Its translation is CASSMAGGINEQFF.

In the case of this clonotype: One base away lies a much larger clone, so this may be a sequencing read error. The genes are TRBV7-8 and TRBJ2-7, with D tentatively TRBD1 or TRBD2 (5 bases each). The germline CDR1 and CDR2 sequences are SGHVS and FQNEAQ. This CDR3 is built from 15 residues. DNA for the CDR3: TGTGCCGGCAGCCGATCCGGGACGGGCACCTACGAGCAGTACTTC. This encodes CAGSRSGTGTYEQYF.

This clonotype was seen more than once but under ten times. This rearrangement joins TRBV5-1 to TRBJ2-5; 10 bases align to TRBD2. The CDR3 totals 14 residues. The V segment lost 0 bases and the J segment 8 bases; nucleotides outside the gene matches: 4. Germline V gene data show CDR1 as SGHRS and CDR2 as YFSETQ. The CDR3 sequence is CASSLGTSGHTQYF. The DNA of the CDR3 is TGCGCCAGCAGCTTGGGGACTAGCGGCCACACCCAGTACTTC.

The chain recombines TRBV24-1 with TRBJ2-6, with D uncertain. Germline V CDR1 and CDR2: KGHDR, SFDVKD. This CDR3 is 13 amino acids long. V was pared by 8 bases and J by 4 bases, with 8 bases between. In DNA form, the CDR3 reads TGTGCCACCAAGAGGTCGGGGGCCAACGTCCTGACTTTC. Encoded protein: CATKRSGANVLTF.

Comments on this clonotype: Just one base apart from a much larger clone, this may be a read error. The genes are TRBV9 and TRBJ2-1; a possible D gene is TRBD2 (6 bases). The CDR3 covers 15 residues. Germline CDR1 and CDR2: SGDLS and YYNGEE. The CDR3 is CASSRDDQFSGEPFF. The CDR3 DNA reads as TGTGCCAGCAGCAGGGATGACCAATTCTCGGGGGAGCCGTTCTTC.

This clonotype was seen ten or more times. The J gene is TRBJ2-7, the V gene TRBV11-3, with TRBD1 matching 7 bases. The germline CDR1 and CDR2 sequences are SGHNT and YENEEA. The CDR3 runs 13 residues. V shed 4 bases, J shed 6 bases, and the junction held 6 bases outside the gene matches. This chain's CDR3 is CASSYRGPAEQYF. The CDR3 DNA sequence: TGTGCCAGCAGCTACAGGGGTCCCGCCGAGCAGTACTTC.

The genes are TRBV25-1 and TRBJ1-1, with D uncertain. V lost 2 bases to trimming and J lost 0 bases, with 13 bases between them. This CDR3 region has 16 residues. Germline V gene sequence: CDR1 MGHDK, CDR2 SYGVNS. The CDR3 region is CASSEMGGEMNTEAFF. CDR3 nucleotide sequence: TGTGCCAGCAGTGAAATGGGTGGCGAGATGAACACTGAAGCTTTCTTT.

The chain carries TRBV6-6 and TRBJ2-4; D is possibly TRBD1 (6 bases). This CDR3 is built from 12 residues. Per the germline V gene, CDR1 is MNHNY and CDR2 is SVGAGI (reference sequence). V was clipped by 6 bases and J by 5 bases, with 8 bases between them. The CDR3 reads CASRKGENIQYF. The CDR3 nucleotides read TGTGCCAGCAGAAAGGGGGAAAACATTCAGTACTTC.

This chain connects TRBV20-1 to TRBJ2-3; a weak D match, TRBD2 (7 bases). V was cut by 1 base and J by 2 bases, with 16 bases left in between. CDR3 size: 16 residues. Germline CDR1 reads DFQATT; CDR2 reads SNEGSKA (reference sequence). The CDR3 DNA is TGCAGTGCTAGAGTCGGGCGGGGGCCGATCACAGATACGCAGTATTTT. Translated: CSARVGRGPITDTQYF.